The next 31 T cell receptor beta chains were all read from a single sample in a study of radiation and T cells in renal cell carcinoma. TCRdb's table, derived via immunoSEQ multiplex PCR, lists solely in-frame clones and lacks some. The sample yields under 55,000 clones, roughly 84% seen once. Regarding time point: baseline pretreatment blood. Sample treatment: 15 Gy SBRT to primary tumor, nephrectomy 4 weeks later. The sample consisted of blood, taken from a patient whose treatment included radiotherapy and nephrectomy. These receptors came from a woman in her 70s with renal cell carcinoma.

The genes are TRBV6-1 and TRBJ1-3; D is possibly TRBD1 (5 bases). V dropped 8 bases and J dropped 3 bases, with 14 bases sitting between them. Germline V gene lookup returns CDR1 MNHNS and CDR2 SASEGT. The length of the CDR3 is 14 residues. The CDR3: CASCRDAVGNTIYF. The CDR3, as DNA: TGTGCCAGCTGCCGGGACGCCGTTGGAAACACCATATATTTT.

The rearrangement uses TRBV7-6 and TRBJ2-1; D ambiguous. Germline CDR1 is SGHVS and CDR2 is FNYEAQ. V was trimmed by 1 base and J by 8 bases, leaving 15 bases between them. CDR3 length: 15 residues. DNA for the CDR3: TGTGCCAGCAGCTTAGGGCTCACCGCCGGGCATGAGCAGTTCTTC. Protein: CASSLGLTAGHEQFF. The variable domain in full, with the rest retrieved from reference TRBV7-6 and TRBJ2-1, is GAGVSQSPRYKVTKRGQDVALRCDPISGHVSLYWYRQALGQGPEFLTYFNYEAQQDKSGLPNDRFSAERPEGSISTLTIQRTEQRDSAMYRCASSLGLTAGHEQFFGPGTRLTVL.

The rearrangement joins TRBV5-1 to TRBJ2-5, with 14 bases that match TRBD2. V lost 2 bases to trimming and J lost 4 bases; unmatched junction nucleotides: 7. The length of the CDR3 is 17 residues. Germline lookup yields CDR1 SGHRS and CDR2 YFSETQ. Here the CDR3 DNA reads TGCGCCAGCAGCTTCGGGACTAGCGGGGGTAAAGCAGAGACCCAGTACTTC. Its translation: CASSFGTSGGKAETQYF.

The gene calls are TRBV7-9 and TRBJ2-2, with 7 positions matching TRBD1. The CDR3 has 15 amino acids. Germline values: CDR1 SEHNR, CDR2 FQNEAQ (reference sequence). The ends lost 7 bases at V and 7 bases at J; junction bases unmatched: 12. The CDR3 here is CASNVLRGPGGELFF. The CDR3 DNA reads TGTGCCAGCAACGTACTTAGGGGGCCCGGCGGGGAGCTGTTTTTT.

The rearrangement uses TRBV4-2 and TRBJ2-2; 8 bases map to TRBD1. V shed 1 base, J shed 5 bases, and the junction held 12 bases outside the gene matches. The V gene's germline CDR1 is LGHNA and CDR2 YNFKEQ. The CDR3 spans 18 residues. The DNA for the CDR3 is TGTGCCAGCAGCCAAGGGACCCTGGACAGGGTGCATACCGGGGAGCTGTTTTTT. Protein product: CASSQGTLDRVHTGELFF.

This clone is a singleton in its sample. V gene TRBV4-3 combines with J gene TRBJ2-3; no clear D. CDR3 length: 13 residues. Germline V gene sequence: CDR1 LGHNA, CDR2 YSLEER. Trimming took 1 base from V and 5 from J, leaving 7 bases between them. CDR3 region: CASSQVGVDTQYF. Written as DNA, the CDR3 is TGCGCCAGCAGCCAAGTCGGCGTAGATACGCAGTATTTT.

The rearrangement uses TRBV13 and TRBJ2-3, with TRBD1 matching over 8 bases. Germline V gene lookup returns CDR1 PRHDT and CDR2 FYEKMQ (reference sequence). The CDR3 is 15 amino acids. V was pared by 5 bases and J by 1 base, with 5 bases of the junction left unmatched. CDR3 amino acids: CASSGQGLGTDTQYF. Written as DNA, the CDR3 is TGTGCCAGCAGCGGACAGGGTCTCGGCACAGATACGCAGTATTTT.

The CDR3 loop is CASAFGGTGSYNEQFF. As DNA, the CDR3 is TGCGCCAGCGCCTTTGGTGGGACAGGGTCCTACAATGAGCAGTTCTTC. The J gene is TRBJ2-1, the V gene TRBV5-1; TRBD1 matches at 9 bases. CDR3 size: 16 residues. The germline CDR1 and CDR2 sequences are SGHRS and YFSETQ. The J segment lost 1 base and the V segment lost 7 bases, leaving 9 bases of the junction unmatched.

V and J are TRBV6-6 and TRBJ2-2; D is tentatively TRBD1 or TRBD2 (6 bases each). This CDR3 region has 16 residues. Looked up from germline, CDR1 is MNHNY and CDR2 is SVGAGI (reference sequence). V lost 2 bases, J lost 4 bases, and 14 bases lay in between. The CDR3 spells CASSYTGRGGTGELFF. DNA for the CDR3: TGTGCCAGCAGTTACACCGGGAGAGGGGGCACCGGGGAGCTGTTTTTT.

The rearrangement joins TRBV23-1 to TRBJ2-5; TRBD1 matches 11 bases. TRBV23-1 falls under the ORF class, with uncertain function. The CDR3 length is 16 residues. The V segment lost 6 bases and the J segment 7 bases; nucleotides outside the gene matches: 13. CDR3 sequence (DNA): TGCGCCAGCAGAGCTAGGACAGGGGGCCCCAAGGGGACCCAGTACTTC. Protein sequence: CASRARTGGPKGTQYF.

This clone was detected a few times. V usage is TRBV6-1 and J usage is TRBJ2-7, with D hard to call. With 4 bases removed from V and 5 bases from J, the gap between germline ends came to 6 bases. The CDR3 is made up of 11 amino acids. Germline CDR1 MNHNS, CDR2 SASEGT. CDR3 sequence (DNA): TGTGCCAGCAGTGTGGTTCACGAGCAGTACTTC. Encoded protein: CASSVVHEQYF.

This chain joins TRBV5-1 and TRBJ1-3; TRBD1 might be the D (5 bases). The CDR3 is 16 residues long. V was pared by 3 bases and J by 2 bases, with 15 bases between. CDR1 and CDR2 (germline): SGHRS, YFSETQ. The CDR3, as DNA: TGCGCCAGCAGCTACCAGACAGAGGATCCTGGAAACACCATATATTTT. Translation: CASSYQTEDPGNTIYF.

This chain connects TRBV13 to TRBJ2-2; the match to TRBD1 covers 9 bases. Per the germline V gene, CDR1 is PRHDT and CDR2 is FYEKMQ (reference sequence). The V and J ends lost 5 bases and 5 bases, in that order; junction bases with no gene match: 9. The CDR3 runs 16 residues. The CDR3 sequence is CASSTFTGGRTGELFF. CDR3 nucleotides: TGTGCCAGCAGCACCTTTACAGGGGGCCGTACCGGGGAGCTGTTTTTT.

The rearrangement links TRBV5-5 to TRBJ1-1; a weak D match, TRBD1 (6 bases). The germline gives CDR1 SGHKS, CDR2 YYEKEE (reference sequence). The CDR3 spans 15 residues. V gave up 4 bases and J gave up 1 base, with 14 bases separating them. In DNA, the CDR3 is TGTGCCAGCAGCCCCTGGGCAGGGGCGAACACTGAAGCTTTCTTT. Translated, it gives CASSPWAGANTEAFF.

This clone was observed a handful of times. The rearrangement links TRBV7-8 to TRBJ1-4, with D uncertain. Trimming removed 1 base from V and 8 bases from J, with 11 bases in between. Germline V gene data show CDR1 as SGHVS and CDR2 as FQNEAQ. This CDR3 spans 14 amino acids. CDR3 in DNA: TGTGCCAGCAGCTTAGGCATAGGAATCGAAAAACTGTTTTTT. Its protein product is CASSLGIGIEKLFF. The full variable domain, in which reference TRBV7-8 and TRBJ1-4 provide the parts outside the CDR3, is GAGVSQSPRYKVAKRGQDVALRCDPISGHVSLFWYQQALGQGPEFLTYFQNEAQLDKSGLPSDRFFAERPEGSVSTLKIQRTQQEDSAVYLCASSLGIGIEKLFFGSGTQLSVL.

This clone was observed once. V gene TRBV5-1 combines with J gene TRBJ2-5; 11 nucleotides agree with TRBD2. V gave up 1 base and J gave up 5 bases; unmatched junction bases: 7. Germline V CDR1 and CDR2: SGHRS, YFSETQ. CDR3 length: 16 residues. The CDR3 loop is CASSLLAGGPRETQYF. Written as DNA, the CDR3 is TGCGCCAGCAGCTTGCTAGCGGGGGGACCGAGGGAGACCCAGTACTTC.

This chain uses TRBV4-2 with TRBJ1-2, with D perhaps matching TRBD1 (6 bases). The germline CDR1 and CDR2 sequences are LGHNA and YNFKEQ. Trimming took off 0 bases at V and 4 bases at J, with 12 bases between the two ends. The CDR3 is made up of 15 amino acids. Here the CDR3 DNA reads TGTGCCAGCAGCCAAGACGTACAGGGTTCCTATGGCTACACCTTC. It yields the protein CASSQDVQGSYGYTF.

The genes are TRBV7-9 and TRBJ2-5; perhaps TRBD1 as D (5 bases). The CDR3 has 15 amino acids. Germline CDR1 and CDR2: SEHNR and FQNEAQ (reference sequence). V shed 0 bases and J shed 5 bases, with 13 bases lying between them. The CDR3 bases are TGTGCCAGCAGCTTAGCGCTAGGGGATGGGGAGACCCAGTACTTC. The encoded protein is CASSLALGDGETQYF. The full variable domain, rest sourced from reference TRBV7-9 and TRBJ2-5, is DTGVSQNPRHKITKRGQNVTFRCDPISEHNRLYWYRQTLGQGPEFLTYFQNEAQLEKSRLLSDRFSAERPKGSFSTLEIQRTEQGDSAMYLCASSLALGDGETQYFGPGTRLLVL.

The chain employs TRBV4-2 and TRBJ1-1, with D hard to call. Germline V gene lookup returns CDR1 LGHNA and CDR2 YNFKEQ. Trimming took 0 bases from V and 1 from J, leaving 6 bases between them. The CDR3 length is 14 residues. This CDR3 is CASSQEVENTEAFF. The CDR3 region has the DNA TGTGCCAGCAGCCAAGAGGTGGAGAACACTGAAGCTTTCTTT.

This clone is deemed medium-sized. This chain links TRBV9 with TRBJ2-2; 8 nucleotides agree with TRBD1. This CDR3 is built from 16 residues. The germline V gene encodes CDR1 SGDLS and CDR2 YYNGEE. Trimming removed 0 bases from V and 7 bases from J; junction bases left unmatched: 8. The CDR3 bases are TGTGCCAGCAGCGTAGAACAGGGGGTCAAAAACGGGGAGCTGTTTTTT. Its protein product is CASSVEQGVKNGELFF.

The chain couples TRBV7-6 to TRBJ1-1; the match to TRBD1 covers 7 bases. Germline lookup yields CDR1 SGHVS and CDR2 FNYEAQ. The V segment lost 4 bases and the J segment 0 bases; nucleotides outside the gene matches: 8. This CDR3 spans 16 amino acids. CDR3 nucleotide sequence: TGTGCCAGCAGCTGGGCAGGGGGAACCATGAACACTGAAGCTTTCTTT. Encoded protein: CASSWAGGTMNTEAFF.

The V call is TRBV7-8, the J call TRBJ2-1; TRBD2 matches 11 bases. CDR1 is SGHVS, CDR2 FQNEAQ, per germline. This CDR3 spans 15 amino acids. V lost 7 bases, J lost 6 bases, and 8 bases stayed unmatched. The CDR3 coding sequence is TGTGCCAGCACCTATCGACTAGCGGGACCCAATGAGCAGTTCTTC. Translated: CASTYRLAGPNEQFF. The variable domain in full, with the rest retrieved from reference TRBV7-8 and TRBJ2-1, is GAGVSQSPRYKVAKRGQDVALRCDPISGHVSLFWYQQALGQGPEFLTYFQNEAQLDKSGLPSDRFFAERPEGSVSTLKIQRTQQEDSAVYLCASTYRLAGPNEQFFGPGTRLTVL.

This clone was seen a few times. This chain joins TRBV7-2 and TRBJ1-1, with TRBD1 matching over 7 bases. V lost 2 bases and J lost 4; bases outside the gene matches: 4. Looked up from germline, CDR1 is SGHTA and CDR2 is FQGNSA. This CDR3 has 14 amino acids. In DNA, the CDR3 is TGTGCCAGCAGCTTAACACAGGGGAGCACTGAAGCTTTCTTT. Translating gives CASSLTQGSTEAFF.

The chain links TRBV5-1 to TRBJ1-1, with 8 bases aligning to TRBD1. This CDR3 has 18 amino acids. The V gene end was trimmed by 4 bases and the J gene end by 5 bases; junction bases not matched to a gene: 19. Germline assignment: CDR1 SGHRS and CDR2 YFSETQ. The CDR3 DNA follows: TGCGCCAGCAGCGGACCTGAAACAGGGGGGTCTTGGCGAACTGAAGCTTTCTTT. Translating it yields CASSGPETGGSWRTEAFF.

The gene calls are TRBV7-2 and TRBJ1-1; 8 positions agree with TRBD1. Germline assignment: CDR1 SGHTA and CDR2 FQGNSA. With V trimmed by 1 base and J by 4 bases, 8 bases remained unmatched. This CDR3 comprises 16 residues. The CDR3 here is CASSLGIRGLGTEAFF. CDR3 nucleotide sequence: TGTGCCAGCAGCTTAGGTATCAGGGGGCTGGGCACTGAAGCTTTCTTT.

This sequence joins TRBV9 and TRBJ1-3; D unresolved. V dropped 4 bases and J dropped 0 bases, with 23 bases sitting between them. In germline, CDR1 is SGDLS, CDR2 YYNGEE. This CDR3 comprises 19 residues. The CDR3 sequence: CASSPGGPSFLFSGNTIYF. The CDR3 DNA follows: TGTGCCAGCAGCCCAGGAGGGCCTTCATTCCTTTTCTCTGGAAACACCATATATTTT. Complete variable domain (other parts from reference TRBV9 and TRBJ1-3): DSGVTQTPKHLITATGQRVTLRCSPRSGDLSVYWYQQSLDQGLQFLIQYYNGEERAKGNILERFSAQQFPDLHSELNLSSLELGDSALYFCASSPGGPSFLFSGNTIYFGEGSWLTVV.

The chain employs TRBV15 and TRBJ2-1; the D call may be TRBD1 or TRBD2 (5 bases each). CDR3 length equals 14 residues. The germline gives CDR1 LNHNV, CDR2 YYDKDF (reference sequence). V lost 4 bases, J lost 8 bases, and 15 bases lay in between. CDR3 amino acids: CATSKGTYRDEQFF. The CDR3 region has the DNA TGTGCCACCAGCAAGGGGACCTATCGTGATGAGCAGTTCTTC.

The chain uses TRBV27 and TRBJ1-2, with D maybe TRBD1 (6 bases). Germline values: CDR1 MNHEY, CDR2 SMNVEV (reference sequence). The V gene lost 6 bases and the J gene lost 8 bases, with 25 bases spanning the gap. The CDR3 length is 16 residues. As DNA, the CDR3 is TGTGCCAGCAGCCAAAAGGGGGGACCCCCGGCTCGGGGCTACACCTTC. This sequence encodes CASSQKGGPPARGYTF.

This chain joins TRBV7-8 and TRBJ1-5; D remains ambiguous. CDR1 is SGHVS and CDR2 is FQNEAQ in the germline V gene. Between the trimmed V and J ends, which lost 1 base and 0 bases, there was a span of 13 bases. The CDR3 length is 17 residues. CDR3 DNA: TGTGCCAGCAGCTTAGATTCGACGGGATATAGCAATCAGCCCCAGCATTTT. Encoded protein: CASSLDSTGYSNQPQHF.

The V gene is TRBV13, the J gene TRBJ2-1; 9 bases line up with TRBD1. In germline, CDR1 is PRHDT, CDR2 FYEKMQ (reference sequence). The length of the CDR3 is 14 residues. With 6 bases clipped from V and 5 bases from J, the junction kept 5 bases outside the gene matches. Here the CDR3 reads CASRLRDRDNEQFF. The CDR3 DNA sequence: TGTGCCAGCAGACTCCGGGACAGGGACAATGAGCAGTTCTTC.

V is TRBV7-6 and J is TRBJ1-2; possibly TRBD1 for D (5 bases). The V end was cut by 5 bases, the J end by 2 bases, with 9 bases between. The germline V gene encodes CDR1 SGHVS and CDR2 FNYEAQ. The CDR3 covers 13 residues. Here the CDR3 reads CASSPGRNYGYTF. The CDR3 DNA reads TGTGCCAGCAGCCCGGGACGGAACTATGGCTACACCTTC.